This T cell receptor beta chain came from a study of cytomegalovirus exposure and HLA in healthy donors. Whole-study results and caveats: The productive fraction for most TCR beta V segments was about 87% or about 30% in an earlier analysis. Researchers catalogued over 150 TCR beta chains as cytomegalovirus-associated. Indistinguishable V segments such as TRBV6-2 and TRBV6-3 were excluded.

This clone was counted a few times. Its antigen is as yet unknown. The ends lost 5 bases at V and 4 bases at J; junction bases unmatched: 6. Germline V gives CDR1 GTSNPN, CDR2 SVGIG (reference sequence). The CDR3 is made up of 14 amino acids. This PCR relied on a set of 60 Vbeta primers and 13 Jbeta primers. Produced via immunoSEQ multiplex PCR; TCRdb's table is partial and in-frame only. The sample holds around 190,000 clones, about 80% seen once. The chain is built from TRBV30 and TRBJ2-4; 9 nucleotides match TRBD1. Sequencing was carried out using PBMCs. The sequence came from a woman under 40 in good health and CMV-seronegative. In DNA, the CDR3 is TGTGCCTGGGGCCTACAGGGGGCTAAAAACATTCAGTACTTC. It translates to CAWGLQGAKNIQYF.